The T cell receptor beta chain under discussion was sequenced for a study of blood T cell repertoires in COVID-19. Study-wide context: Samples taken during acute and convalescent COVID-19 were collected in the United States, Italy and Spain.

In the original processing: How many nucleated cells were present was estimated from reference gene primer amplification. Measured with immunoSEQ multiplex PCR; TCRdb has only the in-frame clones, and not every one. The V and J calls and the clone size are those of that table, but D and trimming were determined from the DNA. The sample records 150,000 or so clones, approximately 80% being singletons. The CDR3 contains 14 residues. Looked up from germline, CDR1 is SGHRS and CDR2 is YFSETQ. V was clipped by 5 bases and J by 8 bases, with 19 bases between them. This TCR derives from a woman aged 80 or over with active or convalescent COVID-19. This chain uses TRBV5-1 with TRBJ1-2, with no clear D. The sequenced sample was peripheral blood. The CDR3 bases are TGCGCCAGCAGAGAGGCCAGCCCCATCGACGGCTACACCTTC. It yields the protein CASREASPIDGYTF.